This paragraph covers one T cell receptor beta chain sequence. Trimming took 4 bases from V and 5 from J, leaving 15 bases between them. CDR1 and CDR2 from the germline V gene are SGHRS and YFSETQ. CDR3 length: 14 residues. Original analysis: Amplification of reference gene primers was used by the study to estimate nucleated cell counts. The method was immunoSEQ multiplex PCR; TCRdb's version includes in-frame clones alone and lacks a portion of them. For V, J and clone size, that table is used; D and trimming come from the DNA. This table holds about 91,000 clones, 87% found once. The data were taken from a study of blood T cell repertoires in COVID-19. Study overall: Some COVID-19 samples were acute and others convalescent; all came from the United States, Italy and Spain. T cells, B-cell-depleted T cells, or PBMCs supplied cDNA or gDNA.

Material for sequencing was peripheral blood. The V call is TRBV5-1, the J call TRBJ1-1; D perhaps matches TRBD1 (5 bases). The clonotype originates from a man in his 70s with acute or convalescent COVID-19. CDR3 sequence (DNA): TGCGCCAGCAGCCTGTATCCGGGGGGGACTGAAGCTTTCTTT. Residues: CASSLYPGGTEAFF.